A selection of T cell receptor beta chains follows, all from one sample in a study of T cell repertoires in cytomegalovirus infection. TCRdb passed the reads through MiXCR, listing each CDR3 protein once. The sample holds roughly 180,000 distinct CDR3 sequences, roughly 17% seen once. The specimen sequenced was CD8+ T cells from PBMCs. The receptors derive from a human donor in good health (CMV status not recorded). Some clones in this sample may be carry-over from other donors' samples. CDR3s leave out the opening cysteine and the closing phenylalanine or tryptophan. Some rows have no size entry. The others give once, few or many, or a class for an expanded clone.

.	TRBV10-3	TRBJ2-7	AIRNQGSLAYEQY
.	TRBV6-1	TRBJ2-7	ASSLAGFTYEQY
few	TRBV12-3/TRBV12-4	TRBJ1-1	ASSYTANTEAF
few	TRBV6-2/TRBV6-3	TRBJ2-7	ASSYSIAGPSYEQY
few	TRBV19	TRBJ1-5	ASSILGAGQPQH
few	TRBV9	TRBJ2-3	ASSAFYGLASTDTQY
few	TRBV27	TRBJ2-7	ASSLSSGSYEQY
few	TRBV4-3	TRBJ2-1	ASSQDPGGYYEQF
few	TRBV29-1	TRBJ1-2	SVRTDYGYT
few	TRBV7-8	TRBJ2-7	ASSSFGGAGYEQY
.	TRBV7-9	TRBJ2-7	ASSLPGTAAYEQY
.	TRBV19	TRBJ1-6	ASSVARGRINSPLH
many	TRBV6-2/TRBV6-3	TRBJ2-7	ASSYGRYEQY
few	TRBV4-1	TRBJ1-5	ASSHRMTGESNQPQH
many	TRBV7-2	TRBJ1-5	ASSLAGGYSNQPQH
few	TRBV9	TRBJ2-3	ASSGTGSTLPTQY
.	TRBV12-3/TRBV12-4	TRBJ2-1	ASSSTSAAYNEQF
few	TRBV2	TRBJ2-3	ASSEAPGHRRGTDTQY
.	TRBV13	TRBJ2-1	ASSSSFSGDPLSGEQF
few	TRBV7-2	TRBJ1-1	ASSSDRGEYIEAF
.	TRBV5-5	TRBJ2-6	ASSLGRGPGANVLT
few	TRBV24-1	TRBJ2-7	ATSPGQGYEQY
few	TRBV7-6	TRBJ1-1	ASSLEA
.	TRBV12-5	TRBJ2-3	ASGLARGLGADTQY
.	TRBV18	TRBJ2-7	ASSPYWTGGFDNEQY
.	TRBV29-1	TRBJ2-7	SVEGDRGTYEQY
.	TRBV20-1	TRBJ1-4	SATAQTDNEKLF
many	TRBV19	TRBJ1-6	ASRSDSFSSYNSPLH
few	TRBV6-5	TRBJ2-5	ASSSDPQETQY
.	TRBV7-9	TRBJ2-5	ASSLAQGAVAETQY
few	TRBV28	TRBJ1-2	ASSSGGLYGYT
.	TRBV13	TRBJ2-5	ASSSTSGGVKETQY
.	TRBV7-2	TRBJ2-1	ASSLNWGLSYNEQF
few	TRBV15	TRBJ2-5	ATSSQEGAWETQY
.	TRBV4-2	TRBJ1-1	ASSQDRRRNTEAF
many	TRBV7-8	TRBJ1-1	ASSKGRAEAF
.	TRBV7-2	TRBJ2-3	ASSLLVRRPDTQY
few	TRBV14	TRBJ1-1	ASSLTQGLNTEAF
few	TRBV6-2/TRBV6-3	TRBJ2-1	ASSYSDEQF
many	TRBV7-2	TRBJ1-5	ASSLYGGQPQH
.	TRBV7-9	TRBJ2-1	ASSLESPGEQF
.	TRBV5-4	TRBJ1-6	ASNNRDSPAPLH